A single sample is the source of the 32 T cell receptor beta chains below, sequenced in a study of T-cell memory formation after mild COVID-19 listed by TCRdb under 2021. The method behind the library was 5' RACE. The reads were generated on an Illumina NovaSeq 6000. The raw public reads went through TCRdb reprocessing: fastp at Q25, MiXCR clone calling, in-frame beta chains kept. One record per CDR3 amino acid sequence lists the most common genes and DNA. For this sample the table gives roughly 340,000 distinct CDR3 sequences, of which 20% to 25% were detected only once. Under 25% of the sample is taken by the ten largest. The material sequenced was PBMCs or a T cell subset sorted from them (not recorded which). These TCRs come from a man aged 18 to 35 who had mild COVID-19 (a few samples of this study predate the infection). The sample titles of this study are shuffled in the database, so cell type and time point are left out; the donor was told from shared clones.

This clonotype was observed a handful of times. The rearrangement uses TRBV7-9 and TRBJ2-1; 9 bases line up with TRBD1. V shed 3 bases and J 7 bases; nucleotides not matched to a gene: 4. Germline CDR1 and CDR2: SEHNR and FQNEAQ (reference sequence). This CDR3 has 14 residues. The CDR3 loop is CASSLGGQGNEQFF. As DNA, the CDR3 is TGTGCCAGCAGCTTGGGGGGACAGGGAAATGAGCAGTTCTTC.

This clonotype occurred a few times. The gene calls are TRBV20-1 and TRBJ1-5; D not resolved. This CDR3 is built from 12 residues. Trimming stripped 1 base from V and 4 bases from J, with 5 bases between. Germline assignment: CDR1 DFQATT and CDR2 SNEGSKA (reference sequence). DNA for the CDR3: TGCAGTGCTAGAGTTAGGAATCAGCCCCAGCATTTT. It yields the protein CSARVRNQPQHF.

This clonotype was detected only a few times. The rearrangement joins TRBV12-3 or TRBV12-4 to TRBJ2-5, with D tentatively TRBD1 (7 bases). This CDR3 region has 15 residues. The germline V and J ends were trimmed by 4 bases and 3 bases, with 15 bases remaining between them. The CDR3 here is CASSWAGGYEETQYF. CDR3 coding DNA: TGTGCCAGCAGTTGGGCAGGGGGGTATGAAGAGACCCAGTACTTC.

CDR3 sequence reads: CASSEAGNEQFF. CDR3 DNA: TGTGCCAGCAGTGAAGCAGGCAATGAGCAGTTCTTC. The chain combines TRBV2 with TRBJ2-1, with unresolved D. V was cut by 0 bases and J by 6 bases, with 3 bases left in between. The CDR3 totals 12 residues. CDR1 is SNHLY and CDR2 is FYNNEI in the germline V gene.

This clonotype was counted a few times. The gene calls are TRBV10-3 and TRBJ2-4, with D tentatively TRBD1 (5 bases). V lost 4 bases, J lost 7 bases, and 17 bases lay in between. CDR3 length: 15 amino acids. In germline, CDR1 is ENHRY, CDR2 SYGVKD. CDR3 coding DNA: TGTGCCATCAGTGCGGATGAGGCAGGGCTGAACATTCAGTACTTC. Its protein is CAISADEAGLNIQYF.

This clonotype has only a few counts. DNA of the CDR3: TGCAGTGCCCCGGAGGCGGGGGGGCGAGCAGATACGCAGTATTTT. Translation: CSAPEAGGRADTQYF. The rearrangement links TRBV20-1 to TRBJ2-3; 9 positions match TRBD2. With V trimmed by 6 bases and J by 4 bases, 11 bases remained unmatched. Germline V CDR1 and CDR2: DFQATT, SNEGSKA (reference sequence). CDR3 length: 15 amino acids.

V gene TRBV5-1 combines with J gene TRBJ1-1; TRBD1 might be the D (6 bases). Trimming took 4 bases from V and 5 from J, leaving 12 bases between them. The CDR3 length is 13 residues. Germline-derived CDR1 and CDR2 are SGHRS and YFSETQ. CDR3 bases: TGCGCCAGCAGCGGATACCAGGGGACTGAAGCTTTCTTT. Protein product: CASSGYQGTEAFF.

This clonotype was picked up a small number of times. This chain connects TRBV7-7 to TRBJ2-2; 10 nucleotides align to TRBD2. The trim removed 4 bases at V and 5 bases at J, leaving 4 bases unmatched. This CDR3 is 15 amino acids long. Germline V gene data show CDR1 as SSHAT and CDR2 as FNYEAQ (reference sequence). The CDR3 DNA reads as TGTGCCAGCAGCTACAGCGGGGGGGCTACCGGGGAGCTGTTTTTT. Its protein product is CASSYSGGATGELFF. Drawing the rest from reference TRBV7-7 and TRBJ2-2, the complete variable domain is GAGVSQSPRYKVTKRGQDVTLRCDPISSHATLYWYQQALGQGPEFLTYFNYEAQPDKSGLPSDRFSAERPEGSISTLTIQRTEQRDSAMYRCASSYSGGATGELFFGEGSRLTVL.

The V call is TRBV5-1, the J call TRBJ1-4; weak D call: TRBD1 (6 bases). The CDR3 has 15 residues. V was shortened by 6 bases and J by 0 bases, with 12 bases between the two germline ends. Germline-derived CDR1 and CDR2 are SGHRS and YFSETQ. DNA of the CDR3: TGCGCCAGCACCATCAACAGGGCAACTAATGAAAAACTGTTTTTT. Translated, it gives CASTINRATNEKLFF.

This chain connects TRBV3-1 to TRBJ1-2; D remains unclear. Deletions cut 1 base from V and 4 bases from J, with 10 bases between. CDR3 length: 14 amino acids. CDR1 LGHDT and CDR2 YNNKEL come from the germline V gene (reference sequence). The CDR3 here is CASSQGSWVYGYTF. CDR3 DNA sequence: TGTGCCAGCAGCCAAGGATCGTGGGTCTATGGCTACACCTTC.

This clonotype was picked up many times. The rearrangement links TRBV5-1 to TRBJ2-7; D perhaps matches TRBD2 (5 bases). The length of the CDR3 is 14 residues. The germline V gene encodes CDR1 SGHRS and CDR2 YFSETQ. V was cut by 2 bases and J by 6 bases, with 15 bases left in between. DNA for the CDR3: TGCGCCAGCAGCTTTTTCCAGGCAGAGGGCGAGCAGTACTTC. Its protein is CASSFFQAEGEQYF.

The chain is built from TRBV12-3 or TRBV12-4 and TRBJ2-4, with 7 bases matching TRBD1. The CDR3 spans 12 residues. The ends lost 5 bases at V and 10 bases at J; junction bases unmatched: 5. In DNA form, the CDR3 reads TGTGCCAGCAGTCTGGACAGGTTTATTCAGTACTTC. Translated: CASSLDRFIQYF.

This clonotype was observed a few times. The V call is TRBV7-9, the J call TRBJ2-5; the D is unclear. The CDR3 sequence is 13 residues long. Trimming left V 7 bases short and J 5 bases short, with 14 bases between. Germline V CDR1 and CDR2: SEHNR, FQNEAQ (reference sequence). In nucleotides, the CDR3 is TGTGCCAGCACCGACCTTTGGGCGGAGACCCAGTACTTC. Its protein product is CASTDLWAETQYF.

This clonotype appeared many times. The gene calls are TRBV5-1 and TRBJ2-5, with D perhaps matching TRBD1 (6 bases). Trimming took off 0 bases at V and 4 bases at J, with 10 bases between the two ends. Germline assignment: CDR1 SGHRS and CDR2 YFSETQ. CDR3 length equals 14 residues. This chain's CDR3 is CASSLGGPRETQYF. The CDR3 DNA reads TGCGCCAGCAGCTTGGGGGGGCCCCGAGAGACCCAGTACTTC. Full variable domain (remainder filled in from reference TRBV5-1 and TRBJ2-5): KAGVTQTPRYLIKTRGQQVTLSCSPISGHRSVSWYQQTPGQGLQFLFEYFSETQRNKGNFPGRFSGRQFSNSRSEMNVSTLELGDSALYLCASSLGGPRETQYFGPGTRLLVL.

This rearrangement joins TRBV20-1 to TRBJ1-2; maybe TRBD1 (5 bases). The CDR3 is 13 amino acids. Per germline, CDR1 DFQATT and CDR2 SNEGSKA (reference sequence). V lost 6 bases and J 3 bases, leaving 14 bases between the germline ends. Written as DNA, the CDR3 is TGCAGTGCCCCGCGACGGGGGGACTATGGCTACACCTTC. Translating gives CSAPRRGDYGYTF.

The chain employs TRBV20-1 and TRBJ2-3, with TRBD2 matching 11 bases. This CDR3 comprises 15 residues. Germline V lookup: CDR1 DFQATT, CDR2 SNEGSKA (reference sequence). With 5 bases clipped from V and 4 bases from J, the junction kept 8 bases outside the gene matches. The CDR3 is CSASHSGGASDTQYF. CDR3 bases: TGCAGTGCTTCCCATAGCGGGGGGGCATCAGATACGCAGTATTTT.

The CDR3 loop reads CSVVRLPDANTGELFF. The CDR3 nucleotides are TGCAGCGTTGTACGCTTGCCGGACGCGAACACCGGGGAGCTGTTTTTT. V and J are TRBV29-1 and TRBJ2-2; D ambiguous. Trimming removed 4 bases at V and 0 bases at J, with 15 bases between. CDR3 length equals 16 residues. CDR1 SQVTM and CDR2 ANQGSEA come from the germline V gene.

This clonotype was counted a few times. Written as DNA, the CDR3 is TGTGCCAGCAGCTTAGCCGGGACAGGCACCGGGGAGCTGTTTTTT. Its translation: CASSLAGTGTGELFF. V usage is TRBV7-9 and J usage is TRBJ2-2, with 8 bases matching TRBD1. With 0 bases clipped from V and 4 bases from J, the junction kept 1 base outside the gene matches. Germline lookup yields CDR1 SEHNR and CDR2 FQNEAQ (reference sequence). The CDR3 length is 15 residues. The full variable domain, in which reference TRBV7-9 and TRBJ2-2 provide the parts outside the CDR3, is DTGVSQNPRHKITKRGQNVTFRCDPISEHNRLYWYRQTLGQGPEFLTYFQNEAQLEKSRLLSDRFSAERPKGSFSTLEIQRTEQGDSAMYLCASSLAGTGTGELFFGEGSRLTVL.

This clonotype appeared a few times. The rearrangement links TRBV4-2 to TRBJ1-4; 9 bases match TRBD1. Germline assignment: CDR1 LGHNA and CDR2 YNFKEQ. V shed 6 bases, J shed 5 bases, and the junction held 4 bases outside the gene matches. This CDR3 contains 14 residues. The CDR3 protein is CASRQDRGNEKLFF. The CDR3 nucleotides read TGTGCCAGCAGACAGGACAGGGGCAATGAAAAACTGTTTTTT.

This chain links TRBV24-1 with TRBJ2-2, with TRBD1 identical over 10 bases. There are 16 residues in the CDR3. The V gene's germline CDR1 is KGHDR and CDR2 SFDVKD. The V segment lost 3 bases and the J segment 4 bases; nucleotides outside the gene matches: 4. The CDR3 loop is CATSDPGTGATGELFF. The CDR3 region has the DNA TGTGCCACCAGTGATCCCGGGACAGGGGCCACCGGGGAGCTGTTTTTT.

This clonotype was picked up many times. The gene calls are TRBV12-3 or TRBV12-4 and TRBJ1-2; D remains ambiguous. This CDR3 is 14 amino acids long. Trimming took 6 bases from V and 8 from J, leaving 19 bases between them. The DNA for the CDR3 is TGTGCCAGCAGGGACGAGGACGGTGCTGGAGGCTACACCTTC. Its protein product is CASRDEDGAGGYTF.

A few counts support this clonotype. The V gene is TRBV27, the J gene TRBJ1-5; TRBD1 might be the D (5 bases). CDR3 length equals 15 residues. Germline loops: CDR1 MNHEY, CDR2 SMNVEV (reference sequence). V lost 6 bases and J lost 1, with 13 bases in between. The CDR3 DNA reads as TGTGCCAGCAGCCCCCAGGGACGGAGCAATCAGCCCCAGCATTTT. It translates to CASSPQGRSNQPQHF.

The chain couples TRBV6-5 to TRBJ2-7, with D tentatively TRBD1 (5 bases). V was cut by 6 bases and J by 2 bases, with 17 bases left in between. The germline V gene encodes CDR1 MNHEY and CDR2 SVGAGI. This CDR3 has 15 amino acids. The CDR3 sequence: CASRTAWGTTYEQYV. The CDR3 DNA reads TGTGCCAGCAGGACAGCGTGGGGCACCACCTACGAGCAGTACGTC.

At least ten counts were recorded for this clonotype. This chain connects TRBV5-1 to TRBJ2-4, with no clear D. The V gene lost 1 base and the J gene lost 0 bases, with 5 bases spanning the gap. This CDR3 region has 14 residues. In germline, CDR1 is SGHRS, CDR2 YFSETQ. The CDR3 reads CASSLSLAKNIQYF. The CDR3 DNA is TGCGCCAGCAGCTTGTCTCTAGCCAAAAACATTCAGTACTTC.

The gene calls are TRBV7-2 and TRBJ2-3; D is uncertain. V dropped 2 bases and J dropped 6 bases, with 12 bases sitting between them. This CDR3 region has 14 residues. The germline V gene encodes CDR1 SGHTA and CDR2 FQGNSA. As DNA, the CDR3 is TGTGCCAGCAGCTTATCCCCCGTAGGCGATACGCAGTATTTT. Translating it yields CASSLSPVGDTQYF. Full variable domain (remainder filled in from reference TRBV7-2 and TRBJ2-3): GAGVSQSPSNKVTEKGKDVELRCDPISGHTALYWYRQSLGQGLEFLIYFQGNSAPDKSGLPSDRFSAERTGGSVSTLTIQRTQQEDSAVYLCASSLSPVGDTQYFGPGTRLTVL.

This clonotype was seen a handful of times. The chain is built from TRBV11-2 and TRBJ2-5, with no clear D. Trimming took 2 bases from V and 5 from J, leaving 9 bases between them. Germline V gene data show CDR1 as SGHAT and CDR2 as FQNNGV. This CDR3 region has 13 residues. For the CDR3, the DNA is TGTGCCAGCAGCTTATCAGTGTGGGAGACCCAGTACTTC. Amino acid sequence: CASSLSVWETQYF.

This clonotype has a handful of counts. DNA for the CDR3: TGCAGTGCTAGAGATGCCCGGGGGGACACTGAAGCTTTCTTT. As protein: CSARDARGDTEAFF. This chain uses TRBV20-1 with TRBJ1-1; a possible D gene is TRBD1 (5 bases). Trimming removed 0 bases from V and 3 bases from J, with 11 bases in between. Germline CDR1 and CDR2: DFQATT and SNEGSKA (reference sequence). This CDR3 spans 14 amino acids.

The sample holds many counts of this clonotype. The genes are TRBV7-2 and TRBJ2-2, with TRBD2 as a possible D gene (6 bases). Deletions cut 2 bases from V and 4 bases from J, with 11 bases between. Germline CDR1 SGHTA, CDR2 FQGNSA. The CDR3 is made up of 15 amino acids. CDR3 coding DNA: TGTGCCAGCAGCTTAAGTACTAGCAGCACCGGGGAGCTGTTTTTT. This gives the protein CASSLSTSSTGELFF.

This clonotype was seen repeatedly, ten times or more. The chain joins TRBV7-9 to TRBJ2-2; maybe TRBD1 (5 bases). The CDR3 runs 10 residues. The germline V gene encodes CDR1 SEHNR and CDR2 FQNEAQ (reference sequence). Trimming cost V 9 bases and J 6 bases, with 5 bases left between them. Here the CDR3 reads CARGPGELFF. Here the CDR3 DNA reads TGTGCCAGGGGGCCCGGGGAGCTGTTTTTT.

The chain carries TRBV6-2 or TRBV6-3 and TRBJ2-7; D gene ambiguous. The V end lost 6 bases, the J end lost 6 bases, and 12 bases lay between the germline ends. CDR3 size: 12 residues. Germline V gene lookup returns CDR1 MNHEY and CDR2 SVGEGT. CDR3 sequence reads: CASSQPGVEQYF. The CDR3 nucleotides are TGTGCCAGCAGCCAACCTGGGGTCGAGCAGTACTTC.

This sequence joins TRBV7-2 and TRBJ1-1; D might be TRBD1 (6 bases). The CDR3 consists of 14 residues. The germline V gene encodes CDR1 SGHTA and CDR2 FQGNSA. Trimming stripped 1 base from V and 10 bases from J, with 16 bases between. The CDR3 sequence is CASSLVQGIAGAFF. CDR3 sequence (DNA): TGTGCCAGCAGCTTAGTCCAGGGGATTGCGGGAGCTTTCTTT.

This clonotype was seen only a few times. The chain employs TRBV11-2 and TRBJ1-5; tentatively, D is TRBD1 (5 bases). Germline lookup yields CDR1 SGHAT and CDR2 FQNNGV. Trimming removed 4 bases from V and 0 bases from J, with 10 bases in between. This CDR3 is 15 amino acids long. The CDR3 nucleotides are TGTGCCAGCAGCTCCTGGGGGGGTAGCAATCAGCCCCAGCATTTT. This gives the protein CASSSWGGSNQPQHF. Drawing the rest from reference TRBV11-2 and TRBJ1-5, the complete variable domain is EAGVAQSPRYKIIEKRQSVAFWCNPISGHATLYWYQQILGQGPKLLIQFQNNGVVDDSQLPKDRFSAERLKGVDSTLKIQPAKLEDSAVYLCASSSWGGSNQPQHFGDGTRLSIL.